These 20 T cell receptor beta chains were sequenced from one sample in a study of T-cell memory formation after mild COVID-19. TCRdb independently ran MiXCR on the 5' RACE reads; one entry per CDR3 protein. The table has hundreds of thousands of distinct CDR3 sequences, about a fifth seen once; the top ten hold about 8.2%. The specimen sequenced was PBMCs or a T cell subset sorted from them (not recorded which). The receptors derive from an adult woman who had mild COVID-19 (a few samples of this study predate the infection). Cell type and time point are not known.

The chain carries TRBV6-5 and TRBJ2-5, with 8 bases aligning to TRBD2. This CDR3 spans 13 amino acids. The ends lost 7 bases at V and 5 bases at J; junction bases unmatched: 6. Germline loops: CDR1 MNHEY, CDR2 SVGAGI. This CDR3 reads CASTPGGGETQYF. The CDR3 DNA reads as TGTGCCAGCACTCCCGGGGGGGGGGAGACCCAGTACTTC.

In its sample, this clonotype was seen a few times. J is TRBJ1-2 and V is TRBV7-3, with 9 bases identical to TRBD1. The CDR3 has 15 amino acids. V shed 0 bases and J 4 bases; nucleotides not matched to a gene: 3. The V gene's germline CDR1 is SGHTA and CDR2 FQGTGA. This CDR3 reads CASSLTGGQGYGYTF. The CDR3 region has the DNA TGTGCCAGCAGCTTAACCGGGGGACAGGGCTATGGCTACACCTTC.

V and J are TRBV9 and TRBJ2-1; D is uncertain. The CDR3 loop spans 14 amino acids. V lost 3 bases, J lost 4 bases, and 11 bases lay in between. Germline-derived CDR1 and CDR2 are SGDLS and YYNGEE. CDR3 sequence (DNA): TGTGCCAGCAGCGAAGGAACGGTGTACAATGAGCAGTTCTTC. It translates to CASSEGTVYNEQFF.

This clonotype has at least ten counts. CDR3: CASSLGGRGNIQYF. As DNA, the CDR3 is TGTGCCAGCAGCTTAGGCGGCAGGGGCAACATTCAGTACTTC. This chain uses TRBV7-8 with TRBJ2-4; D possibly corresponds to TRBD1 (6 bases). V was clipped by 1 base and J by 7 bases, with 11 bases between them. Germline CDR1 reads SGHVS; CDR2 reads FQNEAQ. This CDR3 is 14 amino acids long.

The sample holds a few counts of this clonotype. CDR3 in amino acids: CAISERAGGESNQPQHF. CDR3 bases: TGTGCCATCAGTGAGAGGGCCGGGGGTGAAAGCAATCAGCCCCAGCATTTT. The chain couples TRBV10-3 to TRBJ1-5, with D possibly being TRBD1 (5 bases). The CDR3 has 17 residues. Germline V gene sequence: CDR1 ENHRY, CDR2 SYGVKD. V lost 2 bases to trimming and J lost 1 base, with 15 bases between them.

The genes are TRBV4-1 and TRBJ1-1; D not resolved. The CDR3 has 13 amino acids. The ends were cut back, 8 bases at V and 0 bases at J, with 10 bases in the middle. From germline, CDR1 is MGHRA and CDR2 YSYEKL. As DNA, the CDR3 is TGCGCCAGCCAAGAACAAGTGAACACTGAAGCTTTCTTT. As protein: CASQEQVNTEAFF.

The chain carries TRBV5-1 and TRBJ2-7; possible D gene TRBD1, 5 bases. The CDR3 has 15 residues. CDR1 is SGHRS, CDR2 YFSETQ, per germline. With 5 bases removed from V and 0 bases from J, the gap between germline ends came to 15 bases. The DNA for the CDR3 is TGCGCCAGCAGACATGGGGCAGGTGTCTCCTACGAGCAGTACTTC. Its translation is CASRHGAGVSYEQYF.

The V gene is TRBV24-1, the J gene TRBJ1-2; 8 bases match TRBD1. Per germline, CDR1 KGHDR and CDR2 SFDVKD. The CDR3 has 15 amino acids. With 4 bases clipped from V and 7 bases from J, the junction kept 10 bases outside the gene matches. CDR3 protein: CATSDPSTGGIGYTF. The CDR3 DNA follows: TGTGCCACCAGTGACCCTAGCACAGGGGGAATTGGCTACACCTTC.

This chain joins TRBV9 and TRBJ2-7; D is uncertain. Trimming removed 0 bases at V and 2 bases at J, with 12 bases between. The CDR3 sequence is 15 residues long. Germline V lookup: CDR1 SGDLS, CDR2 YYNGEE. The CDR3 DNA follows: TGTGCCAGCAGCGTAGGGTCCGGATCGGCCTACGAGCAGTACTTC. Translation: CASSVGSGSAYEQYF.

This clonotype was seen a few times. The genes are TRBV20-1 and TRBJ2-3, with 8 nucleotides matching TRBD2. The CDR3 length is 13 residues. The germline gives CDR1 DFQATT, CDR2 SNEGSKA (reference sequence). V lost 6 bases, J lost 5 bases, and 7 bases stayed unmatched. CDR3: CSASSGRIDTQYF. CDR3 bases: TGCAGTGCGTCGAGCGGGAGAATAGATACGCAGTATTTT.

This clonotype was picked up a small number of times. The V gene is TRBV29-1, the J gene TRBJ2-2; 8 bases are shared with TRBD1. The CDR3 loop spans 13 amino acids. With 5 bases clipped from V and 3 bases from J, the junction kept 2 bases outside the gene matches. In germline, CDR1 is SQVTM, CDR2 ANQGSEA. The CDR3 spells CSVYRGDTGELFF. The CDR3 DNA sequence: TGCAGCGTTTACAGGGGGGACACCGGGGAGCTGTTTTTT.

This clonotype was counted a few times. The chain couples TRBV20-1 to TRBJ1-1; TRBD1 is a possible D gene (5 bases). Trimming removed 1 base at V and 2 bases at J, with 11 bases between. Germline CDR1 and CDR2: DFQATT and SNEGSKA (reference sequence). The CDR3 covers 14 residues. The CDR3: CSARVRRDNTEAFF. CDR3 coding DNA: TGCAGTGCTAGAGTGCGCAGGGATAACACTGAAGCTTTCTTT.

The rearrangement links TRBV7-6 to TRBJ2-5; the match to TRBD2 covers 13 bases. V trimming: 1 base; J trimming: 6 bases; junction bases outside the gene matches: 8. The CDR3 loop spans 17 amino acids. Germline CDR1 and CDR2: SGHVS and FNYEAQ. Written as DNA, the CDR3 is TGTGCCAGCAGCTTAGGCGCCCGGACTAGCGGGAGTAAGACCCAGTACTTC. Translated, it gives CASSLGARTSGSKTQYF.

V is TRBV6-1 and J is TRBJ2-1; 7 bases align to TRBD1. Unmatched junction bases numbered 12, after V lost 6 bases and J lost 7 bases. This CDR3 comprises 15 residues. From germline, CDR1 is MNHNS and CDR2 SASEGT. The CDR3 region is CASSQIRQGENEQFF. The CDR3 nucleotides read TGTGCCAGCAGCCAAATTAGACAGGGAGAGAATGAGCAGTTCTTC.

The chain combines TRBV6-5 with TRBJ1-2, with 7 bases aligning to TRBD1. This CDR3 comprises 16 residues. Germline V gene data show CDR1 as MNHEY and CDR2 as SVGAGI. V dropped 2 bases and J dropped 0; count of bases not matched to a gene: 6. This CDR3 is CASSYGDREANYGYTF. CDR3 DNA sequence: TGTGCCAGCAGTTACGGCGACAGGGAGGCTAACTATGGCTACACCTTC.

This clonotype has only a few counts. This chain links TRBV5-6 with TRBJ1-2; 7 bases are a match to TRBD1. The germline gives CDR1 SGHDT, CDR2 YYEEEE. V shed 0 bases, J shed 7 bases, and the junction held 6 bases outside the gene matches. The CDR3 totals 14 residues. CDR3: CASSLGQGKAGYTF. As DNA, the CDR3 is TGTGCCAGCAGCTTGGGACAGGGAAAGGCTGGCTACACCTTC.

This chain connects TRBV19 to TRBJ2-3; TRBD1 agrees at 7 bases. Germline-derived CDR1 and CDR2 are LNHDA and SQIVND (reference sequence). Losses at the gene ends were 4 bases for V and 1 base for J; bases not matched to a gene: 8. This CDR3 has 16 residues. The CDR3 nucleotides read TGTGCCAGTAGTAACACACAGGGGCAAGGCACAGATACGCAGTATTTT. Translation gives CASSNTQGQGTDTQYF.

The chain recombines TRBV14 with TRBJ2-5; D unresolved. Trimming removed 2 bases at V and 7 bases at J, with 11 bases between. Germline CDR1 and CDR2: SGHDN and FVKESK. The CDR3 runs 13 residues. The CDR3 loop is CASSQSLGGTQYF. The CDR3 bases are TGTGCCAGCAGCCAAAGTCTCGGTGGGACCCAGTACTTC.

This chain links TRBV6-2 or TRBV6-3 with TRBJ2-3; D is unresolved. V was shortened by 3 bases and J by 6 bases, with 13 bases between the two germline ends. Germline assignment: CDR1 MNHEY and CDR2 SVGEGT. This CDR3 region has 14 residues. The CDR3 bases are TGTGCCAGCAGTTATGGGTTTCGCCAGGATACGCAGTATTTT. Its protein product is CASSYGFRQDTQYF.

The chain recombines TRBV5-1 with TRBJ2-7; 7 nucleotides agree with TRBD2. The CDR3 extends over 14 amino acids. The V gene end was trimmed by 4 bases and the J gene end by 0 bases; junction bases not matched to a gene: 4. From germline, CDR1 is SGHRS and CDR2 YFSETQ. The CDR3 sequence: CASSRGLVSYEQYF. For the CDR3, the DNA is TGCGCCAGCAGCCGCGGACTAGTCTCCTACGAGCAGTACTTC.